Sequencing of this T cell receptor beta chain was carried out in a study of PD-1 blockade in classical Hodgkin lymphoma. Every single patient, without exception, relapsed after autologous stem cell transplantation, and brentuximab vedotin exposure varied. Clones were read by immunoSEQ multiplex PCR, and TCRdb kept only the in-frame ones, dropping some. There are 89,000 or so clones in the sample; roughly 91% occur only once, and over 2.5% lies in the top ten. The source was peripheral blood mononuclear cells (PBMCs), collected before the second cycle of nivolumab. The TCR was taken from a human donor with classical Hodgkin lymphoma.

The CDR3 sequence is CASSLPGAAQETQYF. CDR3 coding DNA: TGTGCCAGCAGTCTACCTGGGGCGGCACAAGAGACCCAGTACTTC. The chain carries TRBV14 and TRBJ2-5; the D gene is possibly TRBD1 (5 bases). CDR3 length: 15 amino acids. CDR1 and CDR2 (germline): SGHDN, FVKESK. The V end was cut by 6 bases, the J end by 2 bases, with 16 bases between.